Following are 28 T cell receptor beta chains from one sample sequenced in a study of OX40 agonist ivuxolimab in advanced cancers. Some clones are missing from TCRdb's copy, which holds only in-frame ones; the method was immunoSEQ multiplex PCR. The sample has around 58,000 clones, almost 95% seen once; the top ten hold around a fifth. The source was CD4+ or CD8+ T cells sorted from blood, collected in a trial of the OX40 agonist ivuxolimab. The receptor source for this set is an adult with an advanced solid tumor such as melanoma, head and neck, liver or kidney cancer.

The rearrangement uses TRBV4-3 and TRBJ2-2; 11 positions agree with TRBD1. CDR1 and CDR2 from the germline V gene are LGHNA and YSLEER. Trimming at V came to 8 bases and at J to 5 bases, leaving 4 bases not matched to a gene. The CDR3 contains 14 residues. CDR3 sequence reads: CASDRDRGTGELFF. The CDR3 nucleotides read TGCGCCAGCGACCGGGACAGGGGGACCGGGGAGCTGTTTTTT.

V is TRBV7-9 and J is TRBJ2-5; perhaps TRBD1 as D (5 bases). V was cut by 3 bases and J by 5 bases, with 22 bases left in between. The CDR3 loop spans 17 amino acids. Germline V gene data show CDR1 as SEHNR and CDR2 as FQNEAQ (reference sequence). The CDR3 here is CASSFPSGAERRETQYF. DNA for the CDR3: TGTGCCAGCAGCTTTCCTAGTGGGGCAGAAAGGCGGGAGACCCAGTACTTC.

CDR3 amino acids: CASSGTNTEAFF. In nucleotides, the CDR3 is TGTGCCAGCAGTGGGACGAACACTGAAGCTTTCTTT. The chain is built from TRBV6-1 and TRBJ1-1; D unresolved. This CDR3 has 12 amino acids. V lost 4 bases to trimming and J lost 1 base, with 4 bases between them. Germline loops: CDR1 MNHNS, CDR2 SASEGT.

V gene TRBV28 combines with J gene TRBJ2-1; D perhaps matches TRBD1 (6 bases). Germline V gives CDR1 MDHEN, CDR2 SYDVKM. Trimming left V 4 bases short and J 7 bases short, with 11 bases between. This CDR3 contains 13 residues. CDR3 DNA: TGTGCCAGCAGTTCCGCAGGGGAAAATGAGCAGTTCTTC. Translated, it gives CASSSAGENEQFF.

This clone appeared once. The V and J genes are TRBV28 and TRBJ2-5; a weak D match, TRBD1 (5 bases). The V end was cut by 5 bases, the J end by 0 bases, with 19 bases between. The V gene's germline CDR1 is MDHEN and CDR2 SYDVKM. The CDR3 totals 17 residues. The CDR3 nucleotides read TGTGCCAGCAGTCCTCAGGGATTTCCCGACTACCAAGAGACCCAGTACTTC. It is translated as CASSPQGFPDYQETQYF.

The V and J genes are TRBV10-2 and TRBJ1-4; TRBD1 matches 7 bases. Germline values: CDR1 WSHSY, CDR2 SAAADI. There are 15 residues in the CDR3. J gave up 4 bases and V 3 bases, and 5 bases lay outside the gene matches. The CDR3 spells CASSERDSYNEKLFF. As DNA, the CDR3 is TGCGCCAGCAGTGAAAGGGACAGCTATAATGAAAAACTGTTTTTT.

The CDR3 DNA sequence: TGTGCCAGCAGCTCACTAGCGGGAGGTCTCAATGAGCAGTTCTTC. It encodes CASSSLAGGLNEQFF. V and J are TRBV7-3 and TRBJ2-1; the match to TRBD2 covers 12 bases. This CDR3 spans 15 amino acids. Germline V gene data show CDR1 as SGHTA and CDR2 as FQGTGA. V gave up 4 bases and J gave up 6 bases; unmatched junction bases: 4.

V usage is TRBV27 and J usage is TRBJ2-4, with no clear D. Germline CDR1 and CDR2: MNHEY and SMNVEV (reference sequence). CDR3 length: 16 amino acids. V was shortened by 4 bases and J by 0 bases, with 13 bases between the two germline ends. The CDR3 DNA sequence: TGTGCCAGCAGTTACCCGGCGGATCTAGCCAAAAACATTCAGTACTTC. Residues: CASSYPADLAKNIQYF.

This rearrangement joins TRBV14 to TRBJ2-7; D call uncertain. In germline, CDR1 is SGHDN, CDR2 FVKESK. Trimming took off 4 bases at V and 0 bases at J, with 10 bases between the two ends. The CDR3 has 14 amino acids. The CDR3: CASSRRLSSYEQYF. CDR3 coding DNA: TGTGCCAGCAGCCGCCGTCTGAGCTCCTACGAGCAGTACTTC.

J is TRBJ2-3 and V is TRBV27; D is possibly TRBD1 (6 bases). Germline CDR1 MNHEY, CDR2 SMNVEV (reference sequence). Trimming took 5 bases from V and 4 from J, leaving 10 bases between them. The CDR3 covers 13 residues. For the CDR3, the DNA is TGTGCCAGCAGTCCAGGGGCCTCAGATACGCAGTATTTT. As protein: CASSPGASDTQYF.

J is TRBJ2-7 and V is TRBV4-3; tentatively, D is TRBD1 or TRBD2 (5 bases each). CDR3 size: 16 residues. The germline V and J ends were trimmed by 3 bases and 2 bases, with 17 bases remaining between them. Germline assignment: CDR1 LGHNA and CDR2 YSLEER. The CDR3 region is CASSQHLYRDPYEQYF. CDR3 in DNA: TGCGCCAGCAGCCAGCATCTATACCGGGACCCCTACGAGCAGTACTTC.

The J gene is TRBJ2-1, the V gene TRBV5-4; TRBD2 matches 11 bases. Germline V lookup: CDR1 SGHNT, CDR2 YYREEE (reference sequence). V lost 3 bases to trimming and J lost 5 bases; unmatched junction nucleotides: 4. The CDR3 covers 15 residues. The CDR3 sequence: CASSSGTSGNNEQFF. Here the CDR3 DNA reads TGTGCCAGCAGCTCCGGGACTAGCGGTAACAATGAGCAGTTCTTC.

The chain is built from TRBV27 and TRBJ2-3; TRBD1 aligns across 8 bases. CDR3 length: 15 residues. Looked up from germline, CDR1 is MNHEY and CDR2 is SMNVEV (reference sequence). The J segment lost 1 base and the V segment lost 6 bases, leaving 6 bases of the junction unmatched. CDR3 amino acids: CASRQTGVGTDTQYF. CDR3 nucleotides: TGTGCCAGCAGACAGACAGGGGTGGGCACAGATACGCAGTATTTT.

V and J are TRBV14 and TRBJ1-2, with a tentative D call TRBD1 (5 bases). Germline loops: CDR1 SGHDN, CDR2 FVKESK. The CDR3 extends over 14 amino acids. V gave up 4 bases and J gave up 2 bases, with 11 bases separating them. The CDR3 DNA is TGTGCCAGCAGCCGGAGGGGAGGCAACTATGGCTACACCTTC. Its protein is CASSRRGGNYGYTF.

In DNA, the CDR3 is TGTGCCAGCAGCCAGAATGGTGCAGGGGGCATAGGCTACACCTTC. This encodes CASSQNGAGGIGYTF. J is TRBJ1-2 and V is TRBV13, with 8 nucleotides matching TRBD1. V shed 5 bases, J shed 8 bases, and the junction held 13 bases outside the gene matches. Germline CDR1 reads PRHDT; CDR2 reads FYEKMQ (reference sequence). The CDR3 is 15 residues long.

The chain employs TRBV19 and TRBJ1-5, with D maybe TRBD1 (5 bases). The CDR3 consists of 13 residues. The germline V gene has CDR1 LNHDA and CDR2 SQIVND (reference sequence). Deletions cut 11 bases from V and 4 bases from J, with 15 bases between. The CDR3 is CALLGGSNQPQHF. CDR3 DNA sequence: TGTGCCCTCTTGGGGGGGAGTAATCAGCCCCAGCATTTT.

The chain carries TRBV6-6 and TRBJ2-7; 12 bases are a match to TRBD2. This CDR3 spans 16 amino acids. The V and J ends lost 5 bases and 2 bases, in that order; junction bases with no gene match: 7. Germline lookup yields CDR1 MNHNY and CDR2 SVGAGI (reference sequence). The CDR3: CASSPSLAGGTYEQYF. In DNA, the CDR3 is TGTGCCAGCAGTCCGTCCCTAGCGGGAGGGACCTACGAGCAGTACTTC.

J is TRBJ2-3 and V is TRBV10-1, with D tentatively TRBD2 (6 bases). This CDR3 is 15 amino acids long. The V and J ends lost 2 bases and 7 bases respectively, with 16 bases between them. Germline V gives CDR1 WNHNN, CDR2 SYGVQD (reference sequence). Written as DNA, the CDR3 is TGCGCCAGCAGTGAGGGCCAGAGGAGGGGAAATACGCAGTATTTT. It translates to CASSEGQRRGNTQYF.

The CDR3, as DNA: TGTGCCAGCAGCGCCGGACAGGCGTCAATCACAGATACGCAGTATTTT. It codes for CASSAGQASITDTQYF. The rearrangement uses TRBV9 and TRBJ2-3; TRBD1 matches 7 bases. The V gene's germline CDR1 is SGDLS and CDR2 YYNGEE. With V trimmed by 3 bases and J by 2 bases, 9 bases remained unmatched. This CDR3 is built from 16 residues.

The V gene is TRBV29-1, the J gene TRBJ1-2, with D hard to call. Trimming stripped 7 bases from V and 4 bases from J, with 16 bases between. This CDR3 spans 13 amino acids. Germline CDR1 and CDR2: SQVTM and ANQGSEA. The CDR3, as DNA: TGCAGCGCCCAAGAGGGCAGGAGCTATGGCTACACCTTC. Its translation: CSAQEGRSYGYTF.

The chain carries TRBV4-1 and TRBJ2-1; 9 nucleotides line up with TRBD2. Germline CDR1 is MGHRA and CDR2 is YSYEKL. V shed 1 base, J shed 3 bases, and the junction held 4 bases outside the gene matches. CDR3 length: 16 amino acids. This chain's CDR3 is CASSQGTTSGYNEQFF. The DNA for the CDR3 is TGCGCCAGCAGCCAAGGAACGACTAGCGGCTACAATGAGCAGTTCTTC.

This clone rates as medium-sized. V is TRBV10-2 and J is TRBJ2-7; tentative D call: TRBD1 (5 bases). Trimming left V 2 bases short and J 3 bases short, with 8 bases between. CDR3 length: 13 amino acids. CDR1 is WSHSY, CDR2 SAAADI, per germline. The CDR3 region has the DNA TGCGCCAGCAGTGAGGGGGCATACTACGAGCAGTACTTC. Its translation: CASSEGAYYEQYF.

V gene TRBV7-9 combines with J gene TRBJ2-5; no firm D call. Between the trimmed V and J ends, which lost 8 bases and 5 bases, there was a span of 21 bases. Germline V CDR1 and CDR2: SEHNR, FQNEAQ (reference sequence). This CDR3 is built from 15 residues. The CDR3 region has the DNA TGTGCCAGCGCTCGGGCGCCCGGCTTTGGGGAGACCCAGTACTTC. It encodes CASARAPGFGETQYF.

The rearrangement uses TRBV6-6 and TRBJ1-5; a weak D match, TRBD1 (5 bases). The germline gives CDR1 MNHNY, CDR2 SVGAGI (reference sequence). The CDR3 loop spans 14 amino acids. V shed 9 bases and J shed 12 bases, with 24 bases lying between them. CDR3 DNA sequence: TGTGCCAGTACCACCGGGACCGACTCAGGAAACCAGCATTTT. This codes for CASTTGTDSGNQHF.

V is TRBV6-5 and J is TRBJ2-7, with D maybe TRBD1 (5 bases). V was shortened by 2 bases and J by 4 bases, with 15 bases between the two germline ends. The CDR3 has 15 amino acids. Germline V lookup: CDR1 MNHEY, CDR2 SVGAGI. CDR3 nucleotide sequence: TGTGCCAGCAGTTACGGGCAGGGTGGATTTTACGAGCAGTACTTC. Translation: CASSYGQGGFYEQYF.

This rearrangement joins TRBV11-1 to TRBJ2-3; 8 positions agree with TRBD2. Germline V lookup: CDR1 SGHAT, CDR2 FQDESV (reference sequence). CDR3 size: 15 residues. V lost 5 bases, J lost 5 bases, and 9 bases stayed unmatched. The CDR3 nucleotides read TGTGCCAGCAGCCATAGGACTAGCTATGGAGATACGCAGTATTTT. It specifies CASSHRTSYGDTQYF. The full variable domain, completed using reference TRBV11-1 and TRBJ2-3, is EAEVAQSPRYKITEKSQAVAFWCDPISGHATLYWYRQILGQGPELLVQFQDESVVDDSQLPKDRFSAERLKGVDSTLKIQPAELGDSAMYLCASSHRTSYGDTQYFGPGTRLTVL.

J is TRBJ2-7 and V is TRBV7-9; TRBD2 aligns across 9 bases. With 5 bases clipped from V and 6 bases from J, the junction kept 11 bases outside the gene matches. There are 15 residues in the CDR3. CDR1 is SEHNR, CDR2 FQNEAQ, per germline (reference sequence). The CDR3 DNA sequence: TGTGCCAGCAGCCCTGATAGCGGGAGCAGCACCGAGCAGTACTTC. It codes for CASSPDSGSSTEQYF. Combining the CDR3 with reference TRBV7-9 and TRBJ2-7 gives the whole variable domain DTGVSQNPRHKITKRGQNVTFRCDPISEHNRLYWYRQTLGQGPEFLTYFQNEAQLEKSRLLSDRFSAERPKGSFSTLEIQRTEQGDSAMYLCASSPDSGSSTEQYFGPGTRLTVT.

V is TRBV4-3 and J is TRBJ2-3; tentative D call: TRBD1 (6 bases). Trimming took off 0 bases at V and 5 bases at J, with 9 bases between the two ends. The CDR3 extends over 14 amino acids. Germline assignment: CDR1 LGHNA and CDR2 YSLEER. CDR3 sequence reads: CASSQEQGGDTQYF. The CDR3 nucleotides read TGCGCCAGCAGCCAAGAACAGGGTGGAGATACGCAGTATTTT.